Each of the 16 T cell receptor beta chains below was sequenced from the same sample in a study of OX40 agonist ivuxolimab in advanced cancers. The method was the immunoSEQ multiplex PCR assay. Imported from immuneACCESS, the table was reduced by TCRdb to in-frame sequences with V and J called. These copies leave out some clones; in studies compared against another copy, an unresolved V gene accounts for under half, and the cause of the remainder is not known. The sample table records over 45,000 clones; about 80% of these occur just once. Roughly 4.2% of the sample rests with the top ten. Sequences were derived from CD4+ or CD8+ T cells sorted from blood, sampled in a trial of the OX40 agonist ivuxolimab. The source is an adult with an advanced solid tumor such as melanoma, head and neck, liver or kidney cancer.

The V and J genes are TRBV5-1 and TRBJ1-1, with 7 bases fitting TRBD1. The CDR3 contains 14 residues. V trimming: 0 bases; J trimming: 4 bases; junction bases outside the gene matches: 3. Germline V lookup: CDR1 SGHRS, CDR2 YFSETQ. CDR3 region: CASSLDRGGTEAFF. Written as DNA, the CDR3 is TGCGCCAGCAGCTTGGACAGGGGTGGCACTGAAGCTTTCTTT.

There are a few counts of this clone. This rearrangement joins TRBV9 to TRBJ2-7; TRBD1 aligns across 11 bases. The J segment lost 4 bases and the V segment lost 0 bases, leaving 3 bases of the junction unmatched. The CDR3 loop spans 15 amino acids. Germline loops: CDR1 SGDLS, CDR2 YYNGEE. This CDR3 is CASSVAGQGAYEQYF. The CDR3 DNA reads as TGTGCCAGCAGCGTAGCAGGACAGGGGGCTTACGAGCAGTACTTC.

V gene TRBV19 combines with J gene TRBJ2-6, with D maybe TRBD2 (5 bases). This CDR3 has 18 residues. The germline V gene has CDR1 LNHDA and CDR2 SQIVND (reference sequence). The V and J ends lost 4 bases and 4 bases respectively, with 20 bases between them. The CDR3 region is CASSNRPGRATGANVLTF. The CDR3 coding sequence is TGTGCCAGTAGTAACCGACCGGGAAGGGCGACGGGGGCCAACGTCCTGACTTTC.

The CDR3 reads CASSPDRGRSNQPQHF. Here the CDR3 DNA reads TGTGCCAGCAGCCCCGACAGGGGAAGAAGCAATCAGCCCCAGCATTTT. The chain uses TRBV5-8 and TRBJ1-5; 8 bases are a match to TRBD1. Germline values: CDR1 SGHTS, CDR2 YDEGEE. The CDR3 consists of 16 residues. J was trimmed by 1 base and V by 4 bases; bases with no gene match: 7.

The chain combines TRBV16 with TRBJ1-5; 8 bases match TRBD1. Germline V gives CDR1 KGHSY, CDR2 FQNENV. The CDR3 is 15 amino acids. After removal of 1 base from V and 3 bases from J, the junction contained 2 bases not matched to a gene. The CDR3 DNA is TGTGCCAGCAGCCAATTGGACAGGGTCAATCAGCCCCAGCATTTT. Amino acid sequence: CASSQLDRVNQPQHF.

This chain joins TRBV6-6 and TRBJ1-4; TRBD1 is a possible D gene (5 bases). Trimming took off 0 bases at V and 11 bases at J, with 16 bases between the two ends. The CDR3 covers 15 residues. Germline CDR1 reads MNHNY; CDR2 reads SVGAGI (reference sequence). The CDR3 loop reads CASSYSRQSREKLFF. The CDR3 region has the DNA TGTGCCAGCAGTTACTCGCGACAGTCAAGGGAGAAACTGTTTTTT.

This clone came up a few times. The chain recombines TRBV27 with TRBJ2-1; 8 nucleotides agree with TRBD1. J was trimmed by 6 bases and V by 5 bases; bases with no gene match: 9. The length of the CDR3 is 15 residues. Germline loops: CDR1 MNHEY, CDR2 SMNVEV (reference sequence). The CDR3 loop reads CASSLRRTGINEQFF. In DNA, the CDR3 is TGTGCCAGCAGTCTCCGCCGGACAGGGATCAATGAGCAGTTCTTC.

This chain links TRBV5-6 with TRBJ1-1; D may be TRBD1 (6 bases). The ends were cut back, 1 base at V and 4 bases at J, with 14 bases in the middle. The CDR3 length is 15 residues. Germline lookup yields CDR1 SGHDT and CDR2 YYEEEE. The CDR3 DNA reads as TGTGCCAGCAGCTTGCTGGTGGGGGCCCGCACTGAAGCTTTCTTT. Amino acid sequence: CASSLLVGARTEAFF.

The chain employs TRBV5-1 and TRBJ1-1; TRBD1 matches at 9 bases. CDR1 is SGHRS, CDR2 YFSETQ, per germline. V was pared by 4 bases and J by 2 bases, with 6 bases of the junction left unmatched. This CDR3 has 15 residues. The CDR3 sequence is CASSTKQGANTEAFF. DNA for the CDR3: TGCGCCAGCAGCACGAAACAGGGGGCCAACACTGAAGCTTTCTTT.

CDR3 coding DNA: TGTGCCAGCCGGCCCTTGACAGGGGGCTCTGAAAAACTGTTTTTT. This sequence encodes CASRPLTGGSEKLFF. The chain has TRBV27 and TRBJ1-4; TRBD1 matches 10 bases. The CDR3 covers 15 residues. The ends lost 8 bases at V and 7 bases at J; junction bases unmatched: 10. Per the germline V gene, CDR1 is MNHEY and CDR2 is SMNVEV (reference sequence).

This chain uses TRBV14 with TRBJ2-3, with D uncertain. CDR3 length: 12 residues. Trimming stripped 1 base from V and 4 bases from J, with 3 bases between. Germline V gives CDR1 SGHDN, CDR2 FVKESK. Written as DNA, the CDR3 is TGTGCCAGCAGCCAAGTCCCAGATACGCAGTATTTT. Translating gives CASSQVPDTQYF.

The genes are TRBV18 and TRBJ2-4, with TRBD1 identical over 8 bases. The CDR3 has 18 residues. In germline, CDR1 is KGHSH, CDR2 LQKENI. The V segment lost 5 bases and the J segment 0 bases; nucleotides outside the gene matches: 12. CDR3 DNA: TGTGCCAGCTCATTCCGAAGGCCGACAGGGGTAGCCAAAAACATTCAGTACTTC. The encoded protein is CASSFRRPTGVAKNIQYF.

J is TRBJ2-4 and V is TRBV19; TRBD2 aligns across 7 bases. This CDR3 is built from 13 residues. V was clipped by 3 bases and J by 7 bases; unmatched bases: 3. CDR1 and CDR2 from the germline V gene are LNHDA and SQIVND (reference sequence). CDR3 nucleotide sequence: TGTGCCAGTAGTATGGCGGGAGTGAACATTCAGTACTTC. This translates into CASSMAGVNIQYF. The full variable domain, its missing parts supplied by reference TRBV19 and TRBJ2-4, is DGGITQSPKYLFRKEGQNVTLSCEQNLNHDAMYWYRQDPGQGLRLIYYSQIVNDFQKGDIAEGYSVSREKKESFPLTVTSAQKNPTAFYLCASSMAGVNIQYFGAGTRLSVL.

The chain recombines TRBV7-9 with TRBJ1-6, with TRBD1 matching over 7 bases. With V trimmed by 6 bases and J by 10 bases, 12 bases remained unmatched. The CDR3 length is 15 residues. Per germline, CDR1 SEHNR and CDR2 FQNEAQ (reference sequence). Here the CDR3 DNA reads TGTGCCAGCAGGCCCCAGGGGGGTATAGGCTCACCCCTCCACTTT. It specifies CASRPQGGIGSPLHF.

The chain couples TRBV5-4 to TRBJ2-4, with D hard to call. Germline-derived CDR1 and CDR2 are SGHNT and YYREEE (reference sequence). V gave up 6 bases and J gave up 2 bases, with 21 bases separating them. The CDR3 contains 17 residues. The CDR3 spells CASTSFTFSSTKNIQYF. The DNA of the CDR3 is TGTGCCAGCACCTCCTTTACTTTCTCATCCACCAAAAACATTCAGTACTTC.

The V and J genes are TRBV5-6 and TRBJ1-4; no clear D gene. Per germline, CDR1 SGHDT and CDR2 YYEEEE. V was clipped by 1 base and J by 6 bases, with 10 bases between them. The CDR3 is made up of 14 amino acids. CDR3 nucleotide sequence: TGTGCCAGCAGCTTGTACAGACCGGATGAAAAACTGTTTTTT. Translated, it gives CASSLYRPDEKLFF.